The sequence of this TCR beta chain was determined in a study of blood T cell repertoires in COVID-19. Repertoires were generated with immunoSEQ multiplex PCR, while TCRdb's copy carries only in-frame clones and drops some. The sample yields about 430,000 clones, 88% seen once. In germline, CDR1 is SGDLS, CDR2 YYNGEE. Trimming shortened V by 4 bases and J by 0 bases, and 11 bases separated the two germline ends. The CDR3 is made up of 15 amino acids. The TCR sequence derives from a woman aged 18 to 35 who had been exposed to COVID-19. The sequenced sample consisted of PBMCs or T cells enriched from blood (not recorded which). This chain uses TRBV9 with TRBJ2-1, with a tentative D call TRBD1 (6 bases). CDR3 region: CASSPGQSSYNEQFF. The DNA for the CDR3 is TGTGCCAGCAGCCCAGGACAGAGCTCCTACAATGAGCAGTTCTTC.